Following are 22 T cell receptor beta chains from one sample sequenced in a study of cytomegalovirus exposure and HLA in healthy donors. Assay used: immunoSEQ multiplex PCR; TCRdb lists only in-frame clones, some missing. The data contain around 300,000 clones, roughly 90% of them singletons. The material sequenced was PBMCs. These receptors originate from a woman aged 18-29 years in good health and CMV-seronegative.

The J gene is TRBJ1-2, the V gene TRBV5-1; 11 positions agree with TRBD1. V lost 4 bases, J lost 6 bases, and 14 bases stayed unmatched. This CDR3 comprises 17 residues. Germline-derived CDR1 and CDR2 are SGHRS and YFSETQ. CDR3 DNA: TGCGCCAGCAGCCTATCCCTATGGACAGGGGGCTTGCATGGCTACACCTTC. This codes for CASSLSLWTGGLHGYTF.

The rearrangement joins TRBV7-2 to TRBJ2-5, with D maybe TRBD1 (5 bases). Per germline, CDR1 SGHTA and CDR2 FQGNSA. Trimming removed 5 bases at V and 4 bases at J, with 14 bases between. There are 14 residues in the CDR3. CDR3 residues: CASSTRQPRETQYF. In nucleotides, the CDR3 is TGTGCCAGCAGCACCAGACAGCCTAGAGAGACCCAGTACTTC.

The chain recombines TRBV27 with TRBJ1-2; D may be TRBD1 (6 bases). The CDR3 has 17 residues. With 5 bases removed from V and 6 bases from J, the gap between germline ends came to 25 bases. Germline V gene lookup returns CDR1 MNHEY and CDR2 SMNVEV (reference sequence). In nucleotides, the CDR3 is TGTGCCAGCAGTCCCAGGACAGTGTCGCTCGGGTGGGATGGCTACACCTTC. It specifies CASSPRTVSLGWDGYTF.

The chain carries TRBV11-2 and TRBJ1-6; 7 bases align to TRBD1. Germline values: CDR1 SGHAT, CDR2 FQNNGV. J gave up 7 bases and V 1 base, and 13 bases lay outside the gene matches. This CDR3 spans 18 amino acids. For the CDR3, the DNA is TGTGCCAGCAGCTTAGTATCCCCGACAGGGCCCCTGAATTCACCCCTCCACTTT. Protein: CASSLVSPTGPLNSPLHF.

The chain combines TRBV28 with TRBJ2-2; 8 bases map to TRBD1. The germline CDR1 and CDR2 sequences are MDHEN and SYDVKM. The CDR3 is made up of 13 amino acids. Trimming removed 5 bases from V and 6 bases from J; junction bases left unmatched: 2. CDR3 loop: CASSQGAAGELFF. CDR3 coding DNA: TGTGCCAGCAGTCAGGGGGCTGCCGGGGAGCTGTTTTTT. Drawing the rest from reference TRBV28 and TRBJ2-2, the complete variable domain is DVKVTQSSRYLVKRTGEKVFLECVQDMDHENMFWYRQDPGLGLRLIYFSYDVKMKEKGDIPEGYSVSREKKERFSLILESASTNQTSMYLCASSQGAAGELFFGEGSRLTVL.

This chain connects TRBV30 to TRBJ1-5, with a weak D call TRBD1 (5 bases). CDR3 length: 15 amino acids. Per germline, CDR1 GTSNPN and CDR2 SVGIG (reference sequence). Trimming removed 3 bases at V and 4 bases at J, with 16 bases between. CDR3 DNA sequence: TGTGCCTGGAGCGGCGGGGGAGTGGGGAATCAGCCCCAGCATTTT. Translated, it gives CAWSGGGVGNQPQHF.

The CDR3 DNA is TGCGCCAGCAGCCAAGATTGGAGAGGGAGCACCGGGGAGCTGTTTTTT. Protein product: CASSQDWRGSTGELFF. The rearrangement uses TRBV4-3 and TRBJ2-2, with a possible D match to TRBD2 (5 bases). Germline CDR1 LGHNA, CDR2 YSLEER. The ends were cut back, 0 bases at V and 4 bases at J, with 12 bases in the middle. The CDR3 consists of 16 residues.

As DNA, the CDR3 is TGTGCCAGCAGTGGCATAAGGACTAGCGGACCCTCCTACGAGCAGTACTTC. This encodes CASSGIRTSGPSYEQYF. The rearrangement links TRBV27 to TRBJ2-7, with 10 bases matching TRBD2. Germline trimming cut 5 bases from V and 0 bases from J; bases unmatched to any gene: 10. Germline-derived CDR1 and CDR2 are MNHEY and SMNVEV (reference sequence). The CDR3 sequence is 17 residues long.

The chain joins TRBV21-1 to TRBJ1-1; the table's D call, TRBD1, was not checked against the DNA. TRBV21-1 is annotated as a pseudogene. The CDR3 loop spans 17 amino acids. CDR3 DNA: TGTGCCAGCAGCAAATTCCCAACGACAGGGAGGAGGACTGAAGCTTTCTTT. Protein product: CASSKFPTTGRRTEAFF.

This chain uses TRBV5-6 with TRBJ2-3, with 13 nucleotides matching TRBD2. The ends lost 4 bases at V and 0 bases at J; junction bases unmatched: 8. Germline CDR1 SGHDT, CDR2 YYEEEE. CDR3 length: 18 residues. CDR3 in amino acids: CASSTPGLAGTSTDTQYF. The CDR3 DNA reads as TGTGCCAGCAGCACACCGGGACTAGCGGGAACTAGCACAGATACGCAGTATTTT. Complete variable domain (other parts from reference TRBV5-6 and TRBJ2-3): DAGVTQSPTHLIKTRGQQVTLRCSPKSGHDTVSWYQQALGQGPQFIFQYYEEEERQRGNFPDRFSGHQFPNYSSELNVNALLLGDSALYLCASSTPGLAGTSTDTQYFGPGTRLTVL.

The CDR3 loop reads CASSSYDRVYSGANVLTF. CDR3 DNA sequence: TGTGCCAGCAGCTCCTACGACAGGGTTTACTCTGGGGCCAACGTCCTGACTTTC. The chain couples TRBV9 to TRBJ2-6; TRBD1 agrees at 7 bases. This CDR3 is 18 amino acids long. CDR1 SGDLS and CDR2 YYNGEE come from the germline V gene. The V gene end was trimmed by 4 bases and the J gene end by 0 bases; junction bases not matched to a gene: 10. The full variable domain, rest sourced from reference TRBV9 and TRBJ2-6, is DSGVTQTPKHLITATGQRVTLRCSPRSGDLSVYWYQQSLDQGLQFLIQYYNGEERAKGNILERFSAQQFPDLHSELNLSSLELGDSALYFCASSSYDRVYSGANVLTFGAGSRLTVL.

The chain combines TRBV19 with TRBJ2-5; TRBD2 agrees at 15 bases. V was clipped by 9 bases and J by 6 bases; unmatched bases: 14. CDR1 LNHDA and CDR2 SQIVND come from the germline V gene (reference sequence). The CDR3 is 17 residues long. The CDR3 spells CASSRGRTSGRAKTQYF. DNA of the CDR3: TGTGCCAGCTCCAGGGGGAGGACTAGCGGGAGGGCCAAGACCCAGTACTTC.

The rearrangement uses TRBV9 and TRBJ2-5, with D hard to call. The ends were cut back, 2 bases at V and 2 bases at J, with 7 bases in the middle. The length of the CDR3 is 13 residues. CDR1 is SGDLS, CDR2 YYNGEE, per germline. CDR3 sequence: CASSVGAQETQYF. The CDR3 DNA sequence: TGTGCCAGCAGCGTCGGAGCGCAAGAGACCCAGTACTTC.

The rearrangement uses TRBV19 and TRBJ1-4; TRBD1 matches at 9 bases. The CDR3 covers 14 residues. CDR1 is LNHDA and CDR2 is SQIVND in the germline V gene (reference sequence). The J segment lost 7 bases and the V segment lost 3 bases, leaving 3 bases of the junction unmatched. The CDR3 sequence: CASSIGTGSEKLFF. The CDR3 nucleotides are TGTGCCAGTAGTATCGGGACAGGGAGTGAAAAACTGTTTTTT.

The CDR3 DNA is TGTGCCATCAGTTTCCGGACTAGCAGTTCCTACGAGCAGTACTTC. This codes for CAISFRTSSSYEQYF. V gene TRBV10-3 combines with J gene TRBJ2-7; the match to TRBD2 covers 8 bases. J was trimmed by 1 base and V by 5 bases; bases with no gene match: 7. Per the germline V gene, CDR1 is ENHRY and CDR2 is SYGVKD. The CDR3 covers 15 residues.

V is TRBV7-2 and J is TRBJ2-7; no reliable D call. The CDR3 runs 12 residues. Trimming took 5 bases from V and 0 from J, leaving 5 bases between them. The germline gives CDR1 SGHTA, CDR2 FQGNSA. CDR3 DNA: TGTGCCAGCAGCCAAGCCTCCTACGAGCAGTACTTC. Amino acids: CASSQASYEQYF.

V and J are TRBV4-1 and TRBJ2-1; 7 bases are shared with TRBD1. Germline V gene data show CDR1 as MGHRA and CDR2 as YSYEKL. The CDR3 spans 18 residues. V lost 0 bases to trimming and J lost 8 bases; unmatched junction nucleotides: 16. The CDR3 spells CASSQEPGTVRYVDEQFF. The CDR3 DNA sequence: TGCGCCAGCAGCCAAGAGCCGGGGACAGTAAGGTACGTCGATGAGCAGTTCTTC.

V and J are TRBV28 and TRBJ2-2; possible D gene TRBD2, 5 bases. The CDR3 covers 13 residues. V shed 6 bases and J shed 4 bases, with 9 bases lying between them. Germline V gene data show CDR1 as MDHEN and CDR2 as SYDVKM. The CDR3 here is CASSPRATGELFF. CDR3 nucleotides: TGTGCCAGCAGCCCGAGGGCCACCGGGGAGCTGTTTTTT.

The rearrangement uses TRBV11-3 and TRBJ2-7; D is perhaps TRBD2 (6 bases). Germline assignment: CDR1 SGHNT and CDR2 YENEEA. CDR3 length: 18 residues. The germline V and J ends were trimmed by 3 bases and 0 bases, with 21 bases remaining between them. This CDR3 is CASSFIGHRDSYSYEQYF. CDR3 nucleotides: TGTGCCAGCAGCTTCATTGGCCACCGGGACTCATACTCCTACGAGCAGTACTTC.

As DNA, the CDR3 is TGTGCCGGACAGCCGAACACCGGGGAGCTGTTTTTT. Translation: CAGQPNTGELFF. The gene calls are TRBV2 and TRBJ2-2, with D possibly matching TRBD1 (6 bases). The CDR3 length is 12 residues. Looked up from germline, CDR1 is SNHLY and CDR2 is FYNNEI. V was cut by 11 bases and J by 0 bases, with 7 bases left in between.

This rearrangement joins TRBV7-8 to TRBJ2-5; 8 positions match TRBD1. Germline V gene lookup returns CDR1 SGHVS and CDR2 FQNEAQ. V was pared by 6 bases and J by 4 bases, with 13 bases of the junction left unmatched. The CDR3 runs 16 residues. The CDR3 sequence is CASSIRGLAPGETQYF. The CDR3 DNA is TGTGCCAGCAGTATCAGGGGGCTAGCCCCGGGAGAGACCCAGTACTTC.

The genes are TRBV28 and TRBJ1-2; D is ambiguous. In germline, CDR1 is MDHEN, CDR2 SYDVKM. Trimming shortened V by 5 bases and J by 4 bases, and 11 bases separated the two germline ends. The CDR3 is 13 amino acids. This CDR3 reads CASSESHLYGYTF. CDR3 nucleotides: TGTGCCAGCAGTGAGTCCCACCTCTATGGCTACACCTTC.